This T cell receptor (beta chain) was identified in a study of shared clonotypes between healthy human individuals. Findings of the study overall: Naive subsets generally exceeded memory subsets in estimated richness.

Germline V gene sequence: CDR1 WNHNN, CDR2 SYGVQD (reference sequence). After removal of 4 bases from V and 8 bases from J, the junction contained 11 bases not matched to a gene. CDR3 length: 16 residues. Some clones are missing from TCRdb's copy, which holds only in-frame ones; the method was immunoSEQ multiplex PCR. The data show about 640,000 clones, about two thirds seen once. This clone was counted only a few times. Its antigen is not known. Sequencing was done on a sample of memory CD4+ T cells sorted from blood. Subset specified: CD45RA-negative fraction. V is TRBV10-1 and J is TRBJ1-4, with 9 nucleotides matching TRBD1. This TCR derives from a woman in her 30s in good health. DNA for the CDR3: TGCGCCAGCAGTGCCCGTAGGGGACAGGGTGACGAAAAACTGTTTTTT. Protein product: CASSARRGQGDEKLFF.